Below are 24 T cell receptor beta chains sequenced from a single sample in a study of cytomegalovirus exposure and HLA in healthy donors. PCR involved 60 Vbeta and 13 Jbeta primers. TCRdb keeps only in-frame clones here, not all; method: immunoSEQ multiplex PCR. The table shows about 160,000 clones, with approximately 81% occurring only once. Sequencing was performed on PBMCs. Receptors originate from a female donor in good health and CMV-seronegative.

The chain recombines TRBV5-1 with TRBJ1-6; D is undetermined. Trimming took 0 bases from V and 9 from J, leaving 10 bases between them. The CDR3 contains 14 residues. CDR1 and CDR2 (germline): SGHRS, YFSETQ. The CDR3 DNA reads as TGCGCCAGCAGCTTGGAGAGGGAAGGTTCACCCCTCCACTTT. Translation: CASSLEREGSPLHF.

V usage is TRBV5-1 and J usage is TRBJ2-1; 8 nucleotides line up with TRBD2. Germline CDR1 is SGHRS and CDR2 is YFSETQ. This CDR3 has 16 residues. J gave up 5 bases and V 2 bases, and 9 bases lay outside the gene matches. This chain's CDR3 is CASSLDRLAGNNEQFF. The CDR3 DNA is TGCGCCAGCAGCTTAGATCGGCTAGCGGGCAACAATGAGCAGTTCTTC.

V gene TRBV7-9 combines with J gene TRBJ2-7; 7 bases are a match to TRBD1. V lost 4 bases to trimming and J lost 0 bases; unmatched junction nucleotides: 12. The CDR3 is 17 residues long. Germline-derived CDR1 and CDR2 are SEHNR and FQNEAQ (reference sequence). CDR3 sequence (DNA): TGTGCCAGCAGCTCCCGACAGGGCCACGAGAGCTCCTACGAGCAGTACTTC. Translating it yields CASSSRQGHESSYEQYF. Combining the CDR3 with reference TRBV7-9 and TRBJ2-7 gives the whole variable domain DTGVSQNPRHKITKRGQNVTFRCDPISEHNRLYWYRQTLGQGPEFLTYFQNEAQLEKSRLLSDRFSAERPKGSFSTLEIQRTEQGDSAMYLCASSSRQGHESSYEQYFGPGTRLTVT.

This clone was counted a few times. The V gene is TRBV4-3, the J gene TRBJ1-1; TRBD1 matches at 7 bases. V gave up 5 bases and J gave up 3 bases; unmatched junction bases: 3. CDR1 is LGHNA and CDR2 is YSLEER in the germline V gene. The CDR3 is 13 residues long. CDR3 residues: CASSFTGDTEAFF. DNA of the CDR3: TGCGCCAGCAGCTTCACAGGGGACACTGAAGCTTTCTTT.

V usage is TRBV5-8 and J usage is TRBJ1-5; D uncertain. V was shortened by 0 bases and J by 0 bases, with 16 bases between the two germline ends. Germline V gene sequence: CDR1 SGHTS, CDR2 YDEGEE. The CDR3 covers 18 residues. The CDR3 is CASSLAQTLTLSNQPQHF. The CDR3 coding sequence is TGTGCCAGCAGCTTGGCCCAGACATTGACACTTAGCAATCAGCCCCAGCATTTT.

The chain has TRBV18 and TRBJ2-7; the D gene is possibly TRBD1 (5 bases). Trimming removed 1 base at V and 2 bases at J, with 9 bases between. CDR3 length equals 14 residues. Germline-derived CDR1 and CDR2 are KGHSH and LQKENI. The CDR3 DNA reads TGTGCCAGCTCACCACTGATCAGGGCCTACGAGCAGTACTTC. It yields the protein CASSPLIRAYEQYF.

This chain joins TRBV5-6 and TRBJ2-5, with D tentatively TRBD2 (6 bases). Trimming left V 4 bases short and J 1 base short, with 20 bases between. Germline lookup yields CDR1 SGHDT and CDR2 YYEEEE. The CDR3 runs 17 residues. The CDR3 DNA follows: TGTGCCAGCAGCCAGAAGCGGTCGGGGGATTTCCAAGAGACCCAGTACTTC. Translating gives CASSQKRSGDFQETQYF.

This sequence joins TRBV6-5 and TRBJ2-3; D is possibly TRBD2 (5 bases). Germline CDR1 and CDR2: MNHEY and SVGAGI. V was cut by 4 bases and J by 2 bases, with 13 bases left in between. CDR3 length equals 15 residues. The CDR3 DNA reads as TGTGCCAGCAGTTCGCTCTGGGGAGACACAGATACGCAGTATTTT. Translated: CASSSLWGDTDTQYF.

CDR3 region: CASSVQRDSGEQYF. The CDR3 coding sequence is TGTGCCAGCAGCGTACAGCGGGATTCTGGCGAGCAGTACTTC. The chain has TRBV9 and TRBJ2-7; TRBD2 matches at 7 bases. V lost 1 base and J lost 6; bases outside the gene matches: 7. CDR1 is SGDLS and CDR2 is YYNGEE in the germline V gene. The CDR3 runs 14 residues.

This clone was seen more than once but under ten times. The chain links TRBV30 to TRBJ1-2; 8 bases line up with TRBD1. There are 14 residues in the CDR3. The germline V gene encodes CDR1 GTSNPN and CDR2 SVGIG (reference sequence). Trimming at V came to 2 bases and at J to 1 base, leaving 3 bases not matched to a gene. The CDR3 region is CAWSYGQGNYGYTF. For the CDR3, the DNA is TGTGCCTGGAGTTACGGACAGGGTAACTATGGCTACACCTTC.

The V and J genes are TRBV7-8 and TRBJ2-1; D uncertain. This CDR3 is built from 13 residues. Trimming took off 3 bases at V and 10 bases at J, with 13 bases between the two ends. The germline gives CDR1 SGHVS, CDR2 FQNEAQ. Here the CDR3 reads CASSFFRSAEQFF. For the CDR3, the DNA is TGTGCCAGCAGCTTCTTTAGGAGCGCCGAGCAGTTCTTC.

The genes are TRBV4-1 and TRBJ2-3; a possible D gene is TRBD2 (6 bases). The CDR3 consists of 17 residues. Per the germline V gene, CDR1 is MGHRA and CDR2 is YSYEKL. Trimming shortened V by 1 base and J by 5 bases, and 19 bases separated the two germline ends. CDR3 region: CASSQVGGSAGGDTQYF. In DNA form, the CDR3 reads TGCGCCAGCAGCCAAGTAGGAGGATCCGCCGGGGGAGATACGCAGTATTTT.

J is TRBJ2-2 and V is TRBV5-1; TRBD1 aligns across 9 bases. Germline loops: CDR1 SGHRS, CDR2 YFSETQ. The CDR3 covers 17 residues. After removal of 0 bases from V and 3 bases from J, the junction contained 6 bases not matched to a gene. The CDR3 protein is CASSLEVRTGDTGELFF. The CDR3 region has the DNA TGCGCCAGCAGCTTGGAGGTCCGGACAGGGGACACCGGGGAGCTGTTTTTT.

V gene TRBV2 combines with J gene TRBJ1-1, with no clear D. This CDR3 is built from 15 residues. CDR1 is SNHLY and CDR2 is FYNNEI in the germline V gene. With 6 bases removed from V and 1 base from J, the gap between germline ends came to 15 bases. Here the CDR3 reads CASSQGFGGNTEAFF. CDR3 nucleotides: TGTGCCAGCAGCCAAGGGTTCGGAGGGAACACTGAAGCTTTCTTT.

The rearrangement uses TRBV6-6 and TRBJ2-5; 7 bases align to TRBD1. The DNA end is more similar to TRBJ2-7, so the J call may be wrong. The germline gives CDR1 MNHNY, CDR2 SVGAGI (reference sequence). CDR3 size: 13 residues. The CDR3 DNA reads TGTGCCAGCAGTTTGGACAGGCGCGACGAGCAGTACTTC. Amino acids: CASSLDRRDEQYF.

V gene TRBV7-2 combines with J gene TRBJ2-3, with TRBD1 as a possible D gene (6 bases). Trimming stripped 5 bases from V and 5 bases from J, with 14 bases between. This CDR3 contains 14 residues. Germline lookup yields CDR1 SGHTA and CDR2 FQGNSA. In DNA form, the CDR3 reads TGTGCCAGCAGCGGGGGCCGCGTCAGAGATACGCAGTATTTT. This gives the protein CASSGGRVRDTQYF.

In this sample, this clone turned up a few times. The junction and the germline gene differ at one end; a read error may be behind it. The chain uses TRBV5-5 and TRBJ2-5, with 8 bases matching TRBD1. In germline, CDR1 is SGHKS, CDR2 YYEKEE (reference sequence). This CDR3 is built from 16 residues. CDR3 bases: TGCGCCAGCAGCCAAACGACAGGGACAGGTGGGGAGACCCAGTACTTC. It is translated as CASSQTTGTGGETQYF.

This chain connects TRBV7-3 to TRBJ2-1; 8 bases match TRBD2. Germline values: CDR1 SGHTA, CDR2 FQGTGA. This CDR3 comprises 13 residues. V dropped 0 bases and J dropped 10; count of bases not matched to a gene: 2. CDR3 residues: CASSLTSGGEQFF. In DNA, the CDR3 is TGTGCCAGCAGCTTAACTTCGGGAGGGGAGCAGTTCTTC. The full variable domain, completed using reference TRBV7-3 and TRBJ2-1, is GAGVSQTPSNKVTEKGKYVELRCDPISGHTALYWYRQSLGQGPEFLIYFQGTGAADDSGLPNDRFFAVRPEGSVSTLKIQRTERGDSAVYLCASSLTSGGEQFFGPGTRLTVL.

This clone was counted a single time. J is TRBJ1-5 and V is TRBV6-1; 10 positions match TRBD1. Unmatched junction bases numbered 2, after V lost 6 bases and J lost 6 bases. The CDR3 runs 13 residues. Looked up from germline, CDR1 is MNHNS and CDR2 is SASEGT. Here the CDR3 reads CASSGQGGQPQHF. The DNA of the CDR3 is TGTGCCAGCAGCGGACAGGGGGGTCAGCCCCAGCATTTT.

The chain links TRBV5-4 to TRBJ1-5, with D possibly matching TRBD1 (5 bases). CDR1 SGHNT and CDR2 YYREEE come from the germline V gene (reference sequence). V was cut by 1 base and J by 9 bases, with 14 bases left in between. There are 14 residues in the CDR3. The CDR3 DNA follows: TGTGCCAGCAGCTTGACGCCGGGGGGTGGGCCCCAGCATTTT. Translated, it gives CASSLTPGGGPQHF.

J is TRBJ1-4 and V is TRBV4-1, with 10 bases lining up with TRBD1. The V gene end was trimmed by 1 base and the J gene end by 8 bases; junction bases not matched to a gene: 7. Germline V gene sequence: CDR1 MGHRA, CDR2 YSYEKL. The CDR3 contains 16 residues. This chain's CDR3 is CASSQGPTGGREKLFF. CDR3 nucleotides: TGCGCCAGCAGCCAAGGGCCGACAGGGGGCCGGGAAAAACTGTTTTTT.

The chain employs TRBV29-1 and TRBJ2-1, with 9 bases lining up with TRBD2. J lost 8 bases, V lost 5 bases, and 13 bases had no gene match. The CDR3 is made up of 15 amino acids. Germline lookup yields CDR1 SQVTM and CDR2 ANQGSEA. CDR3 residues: CSVLGGGRALDEQFF. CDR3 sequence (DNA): TGCAGCGTTCTTGGAGGCGGGAGGGCCTTAGATGAGCAGTTCTTC.

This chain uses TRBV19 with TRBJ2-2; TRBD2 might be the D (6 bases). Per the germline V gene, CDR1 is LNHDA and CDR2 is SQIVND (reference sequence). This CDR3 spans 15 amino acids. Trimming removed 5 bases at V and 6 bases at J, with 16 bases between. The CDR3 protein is CASSGVGEVSGELFF. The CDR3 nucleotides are TGTGCCAGTAGTGGAGTGGGGGAGGTGTCCGGGGAGCTGTTTTTT.

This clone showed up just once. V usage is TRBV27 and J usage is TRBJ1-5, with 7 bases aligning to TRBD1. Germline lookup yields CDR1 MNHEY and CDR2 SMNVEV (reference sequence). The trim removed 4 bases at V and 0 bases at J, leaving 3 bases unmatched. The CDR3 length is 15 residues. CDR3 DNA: TGTGCCAGCAGTTGGGACAGAAATAGCAATCAGCCCCAGCATTTT. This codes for CASSWDRNSNQPQHF.